The entry below describes one TCR beta chain. The data originate from a study of blood T cell repertoires in COVID-19. Overall study: Both acute and convalescent COVID-19 samples were obtained from the United States, Italy and Spain. T cells, B-cell-depleted T cells, or PBMCs provided the cDNA or gDNA that served as material.

Generated by immunoSEQ multiplex PCR, the TCRdb table keeps only in-frame clones and is missing some. The sample has about 140,000 clones, 88% seen once. This CDR3 is built from 13 residues. The germline V gene encodes CDR1 MNHEY and CDR2 SVGAGI. With V trimmed by 0 bases and J by 8 bases, 2 bases remained unmatched. The V gene is TRBV6-5, the J gene TRBJ1-2, with 8 bases matching TRBD1. The specimen sequenced was peripheral blood. The TCR comes from a human donor in a cohort sampled during active COVID-19. The CDR3 is CASSYSGTGGYTF. The CDR3, as DNA: TGTGCCAGCAGTTACTCGGGGACAGGCGGCTACACCTTC.